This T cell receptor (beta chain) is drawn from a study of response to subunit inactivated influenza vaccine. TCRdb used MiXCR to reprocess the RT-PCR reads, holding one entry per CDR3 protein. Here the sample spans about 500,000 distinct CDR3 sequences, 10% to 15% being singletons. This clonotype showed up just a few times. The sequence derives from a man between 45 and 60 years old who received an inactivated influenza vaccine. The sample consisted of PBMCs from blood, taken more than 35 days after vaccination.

In DNA form, the CDR3 reads TGCGCCAGCAGCTTGGAGGGGGGGCCCCTCGAGCAGTACTTC. Translated: CASSLEGGPLEQYF. The chain uses TRBV5-1 and TRBJ2-7, with a possible D match to TRBD2 (7 bases). The CDR3 extends over 14 amino acids. V was clipped by 0 bases and J by 6 bases, with 13 bases between them. The germline gives CDR1 SGHRS, CDR2 YFSETQ.